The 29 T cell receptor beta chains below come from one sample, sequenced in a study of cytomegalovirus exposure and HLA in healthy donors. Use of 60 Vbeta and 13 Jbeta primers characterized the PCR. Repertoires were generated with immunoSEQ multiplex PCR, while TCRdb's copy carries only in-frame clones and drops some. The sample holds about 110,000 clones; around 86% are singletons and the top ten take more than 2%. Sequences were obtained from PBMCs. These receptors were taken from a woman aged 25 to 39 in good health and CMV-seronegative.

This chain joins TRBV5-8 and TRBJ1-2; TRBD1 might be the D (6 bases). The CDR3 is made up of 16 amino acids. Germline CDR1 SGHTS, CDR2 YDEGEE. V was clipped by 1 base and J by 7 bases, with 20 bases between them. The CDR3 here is CASSLQMSRDIGGYTF. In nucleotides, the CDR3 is TGTGCCAGCAGCTTGCAGATGAGTAGGGACATCGGTGGCTACACCTTC.

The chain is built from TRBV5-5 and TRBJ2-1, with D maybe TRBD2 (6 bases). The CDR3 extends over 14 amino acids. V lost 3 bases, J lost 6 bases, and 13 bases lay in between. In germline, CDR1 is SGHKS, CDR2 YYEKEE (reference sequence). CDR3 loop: CASSYPGDSNEQFF. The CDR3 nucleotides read TGTGCCAGCAGCTACCCGGGGGATAGCAATGAGCAGTTCTTC.

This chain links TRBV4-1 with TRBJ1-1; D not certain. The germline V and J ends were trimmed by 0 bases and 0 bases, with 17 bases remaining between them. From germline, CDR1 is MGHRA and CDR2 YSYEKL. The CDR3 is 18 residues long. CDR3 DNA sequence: TGCGCCAGCAGCCAAGAGACTGACCACTACTCGATGAACACTGAAGCTTTCTTT. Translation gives CASSQETDHYSMNTEAFF.

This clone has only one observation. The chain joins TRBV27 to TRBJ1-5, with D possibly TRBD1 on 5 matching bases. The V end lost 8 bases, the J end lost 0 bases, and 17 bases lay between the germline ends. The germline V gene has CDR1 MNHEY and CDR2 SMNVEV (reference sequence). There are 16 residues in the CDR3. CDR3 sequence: CASRASQGYSNQPQHF. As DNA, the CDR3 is TGTGCCAGCCGCGCCTCCCAGGGATATAGCAATCAGCCCCAGCATTTT.

The CDR3: CASSGPGTVQETQYF. Written as DNA, the CDR3 is TGTGCCAGCAGCGGGCCCGGGACAGTCCAAGAGACCCAGTACTTC. The V gene is TRBV9, the J gene TRBJ2-5; TRBD1 aligns across 7 bases. The CDR3 spans 15 residues. Germline CDR1 SGDLS, CDR2 YYNGEE. V lost 3 bases to trimming and J lost 1 base; unmatched junction nucleotides: 6.

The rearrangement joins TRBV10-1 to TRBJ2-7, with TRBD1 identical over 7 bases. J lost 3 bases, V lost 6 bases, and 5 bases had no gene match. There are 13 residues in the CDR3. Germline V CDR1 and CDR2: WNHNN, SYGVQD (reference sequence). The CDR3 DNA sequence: TGCGCCAGCAGCCGGGACAGAAACTACGAGCAGTACTTC. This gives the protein CASSRDRNYEQYF.

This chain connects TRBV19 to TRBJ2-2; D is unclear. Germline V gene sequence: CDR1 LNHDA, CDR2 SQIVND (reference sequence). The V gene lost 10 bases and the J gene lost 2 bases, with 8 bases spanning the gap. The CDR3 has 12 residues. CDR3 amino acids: CATVSNTGELFF. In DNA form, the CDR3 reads TGTGCCACAGTGTCTAACACCGGGGAGCTGTTTTTT.

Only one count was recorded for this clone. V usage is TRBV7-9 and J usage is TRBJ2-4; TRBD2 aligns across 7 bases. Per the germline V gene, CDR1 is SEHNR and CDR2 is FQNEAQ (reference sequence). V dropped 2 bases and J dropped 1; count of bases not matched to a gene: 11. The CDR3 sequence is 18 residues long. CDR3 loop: CASSLQTSSVGAKNIQYF. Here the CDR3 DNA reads TGTGCCAGCAGCTTACAGACTAGCTCGGTGGGGGCCAAAAACATTCAGTACTTC.

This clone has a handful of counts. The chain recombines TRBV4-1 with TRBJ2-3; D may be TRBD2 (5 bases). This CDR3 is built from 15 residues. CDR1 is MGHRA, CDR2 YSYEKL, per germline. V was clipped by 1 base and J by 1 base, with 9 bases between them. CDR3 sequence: CASSQVELGTDTQYF. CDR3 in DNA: TGCGCCAGCAGCCAAGTCGAACTAGGCACAGATACGCAGTATTTT.

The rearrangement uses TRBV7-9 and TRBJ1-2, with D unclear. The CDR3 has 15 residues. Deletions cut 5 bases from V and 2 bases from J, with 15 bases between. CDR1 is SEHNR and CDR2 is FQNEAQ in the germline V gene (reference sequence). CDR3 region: CASSPRTALNYGYTF. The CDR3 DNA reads TGTGCCAGCAGCCCAAGGACTGCTTTAAACTATGGCTACACCTTC.

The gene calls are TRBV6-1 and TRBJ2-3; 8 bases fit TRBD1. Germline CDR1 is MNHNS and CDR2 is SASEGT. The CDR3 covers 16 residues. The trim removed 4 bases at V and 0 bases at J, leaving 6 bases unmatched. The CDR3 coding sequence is TGTGCCAGCAGTGGAGGACAGGGTTTTAGCACAGATACGCAGTATTTT. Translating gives CASSGGQGFSTDTQYF.

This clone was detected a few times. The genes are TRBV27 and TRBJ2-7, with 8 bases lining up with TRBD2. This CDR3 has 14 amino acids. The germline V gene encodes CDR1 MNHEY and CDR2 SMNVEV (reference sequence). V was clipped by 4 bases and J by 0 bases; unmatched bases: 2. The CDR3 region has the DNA TGTGCCAGCAGTTGGACTAGCAACTCCTACGAGCAGTACTTC. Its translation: CASSWTSNSYEQYF.

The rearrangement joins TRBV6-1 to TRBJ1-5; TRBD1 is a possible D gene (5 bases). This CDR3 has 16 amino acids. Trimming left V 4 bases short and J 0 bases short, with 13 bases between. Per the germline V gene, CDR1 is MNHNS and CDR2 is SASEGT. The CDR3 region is CASSAKGQNSNQPQHF. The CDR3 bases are TGTGCCAGCAGTGCCAAGGGGCAGAATAGCAATCAGCCCCAGCATTTT.

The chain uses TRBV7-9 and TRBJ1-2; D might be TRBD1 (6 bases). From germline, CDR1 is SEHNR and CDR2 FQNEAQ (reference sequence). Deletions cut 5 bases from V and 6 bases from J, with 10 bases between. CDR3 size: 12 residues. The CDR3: CASSLQGNGYTF. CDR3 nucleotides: TGTGCCAGCAGCCTACAGGGAAATGGCTACACCTTC.

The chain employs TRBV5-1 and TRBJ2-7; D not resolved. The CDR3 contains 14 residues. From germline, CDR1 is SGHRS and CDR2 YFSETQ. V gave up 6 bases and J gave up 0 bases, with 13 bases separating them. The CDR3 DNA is TGCGCCAGCAAAAACTCCGAAAGCTCCTACGAGCAGTACTTC. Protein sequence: CASKNSESSYEQYF.

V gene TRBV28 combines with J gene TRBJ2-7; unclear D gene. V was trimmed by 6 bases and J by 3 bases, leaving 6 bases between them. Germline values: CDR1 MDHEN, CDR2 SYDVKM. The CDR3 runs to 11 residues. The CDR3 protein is CASRQNYEQYF. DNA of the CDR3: TGTGCCAGCAGACAAAACTACGAGCAGTACTTC.

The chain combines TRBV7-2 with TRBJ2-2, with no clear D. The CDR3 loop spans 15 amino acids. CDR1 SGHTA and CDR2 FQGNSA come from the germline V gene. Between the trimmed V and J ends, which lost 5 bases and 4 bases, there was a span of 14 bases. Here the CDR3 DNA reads TGTGCCAGCAGCATCTCACCTCTAGTCACCGGGGAGCTGTTTTTT. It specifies CASSISPLVTGELFF.

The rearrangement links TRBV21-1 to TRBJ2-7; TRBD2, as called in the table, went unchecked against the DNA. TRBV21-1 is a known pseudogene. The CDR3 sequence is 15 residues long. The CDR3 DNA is TGTGCCAGCAGCAAAGGGATGGGGGACTTCCACGAGCAGTACTTC. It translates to CASSKGMGDFHEQYF.

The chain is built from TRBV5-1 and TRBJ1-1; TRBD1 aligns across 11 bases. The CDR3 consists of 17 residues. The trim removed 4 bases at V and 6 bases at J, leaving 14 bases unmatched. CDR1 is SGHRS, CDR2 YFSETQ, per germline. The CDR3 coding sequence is TGCGCCAGCAGCCCTACCCCCGGGACAGGGGGATATTCTGAAGCTTTCTTT. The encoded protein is CASSPTPGTGGYSEAFF. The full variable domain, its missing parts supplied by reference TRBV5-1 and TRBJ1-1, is KAGVTQTPRYLIKTRGQQVTLSCSPISGHRSVSWYQQTPGQGLQFLFEYFSETQRNKGNFPGRFSGRQFSNSRSEMNVSTLELGDSALYLCASSPTPGTGGYSEAFFGQGTRLTVV.

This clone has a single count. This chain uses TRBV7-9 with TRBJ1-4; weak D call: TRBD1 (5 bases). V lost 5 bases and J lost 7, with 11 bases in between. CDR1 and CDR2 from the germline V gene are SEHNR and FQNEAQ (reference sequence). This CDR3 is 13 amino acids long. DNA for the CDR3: TGTGCCAGCAGCCTGACAGTGGGTGAAAAACTGTTTTTT. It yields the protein CASSLTVGEKLFF. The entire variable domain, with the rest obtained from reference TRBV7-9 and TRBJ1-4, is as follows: DTGVSQNPRHKITKRGQNVTFRCDPISEHNRLYWYRQTLGQGPEFLTYFQNEAQLEKSRLLSDRFSAERPKGSFSTLEIQRTEQGDSAMYLCASSLTVGEKLFFGSGTQLSVL.

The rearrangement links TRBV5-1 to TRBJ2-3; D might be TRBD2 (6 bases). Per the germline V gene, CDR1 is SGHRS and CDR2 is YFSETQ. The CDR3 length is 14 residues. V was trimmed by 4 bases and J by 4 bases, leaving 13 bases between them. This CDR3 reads CASSPDGSSDTQYF. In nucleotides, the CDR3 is TGCGCCAGCAGCCCGGACGGGAGTTCAGATACGCAGTATTTT.

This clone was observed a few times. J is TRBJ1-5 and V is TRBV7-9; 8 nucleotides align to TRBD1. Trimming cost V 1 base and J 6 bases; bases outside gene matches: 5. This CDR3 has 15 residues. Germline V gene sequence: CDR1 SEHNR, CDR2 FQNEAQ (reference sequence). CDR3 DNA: TGTGCCAGCAGCTTAGATGCACAGGGGGGTCAGCCCCAGCATTTT. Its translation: CASSLDAQGGQPQHF.

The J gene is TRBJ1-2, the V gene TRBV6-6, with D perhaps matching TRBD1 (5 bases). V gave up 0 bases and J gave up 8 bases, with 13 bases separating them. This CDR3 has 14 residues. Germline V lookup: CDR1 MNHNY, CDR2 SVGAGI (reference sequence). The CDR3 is CASSYSTGGEGYTF. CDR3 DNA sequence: TGTGCCAGCAGTTACTCCACGGGGGGGGAGGGCTACACCTTC.

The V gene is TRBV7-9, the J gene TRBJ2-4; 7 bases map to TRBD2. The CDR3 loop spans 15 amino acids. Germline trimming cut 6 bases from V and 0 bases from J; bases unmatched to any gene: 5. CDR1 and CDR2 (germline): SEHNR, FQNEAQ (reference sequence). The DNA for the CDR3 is TGTGCCAGCAGTTGGGAGGGCCTAGCCAAAAACATTCAGTACTTC. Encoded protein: CASSWEGLAKNIQYF.

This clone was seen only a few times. In nucleotides, the CDR3 is TGTGCCACCAGCAGAGACTCCTGGACAGAAAATTCACCCCTCCACTTT. It yields the protein CATSRDSWTENSPLHF. The chain is built from TRBV15 and TRBJ1-6; TRBD1 is a possible D gene (6 bases). Germline V gives CDR1 LNHNV, CDR2 YYDKDF (reference sequence). This CDR3 region has 16 residues. V gave up 0 bases and J gave up 7 bases, with 13 bases separating them.

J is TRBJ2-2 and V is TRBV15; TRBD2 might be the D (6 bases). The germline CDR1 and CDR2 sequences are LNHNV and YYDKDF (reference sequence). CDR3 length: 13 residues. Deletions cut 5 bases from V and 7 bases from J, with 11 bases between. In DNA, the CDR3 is TGTGCCACCAGCGGGAGGCGCGGCGGGGAGCTGTTTTTT. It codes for CATSGRRGGELFF.

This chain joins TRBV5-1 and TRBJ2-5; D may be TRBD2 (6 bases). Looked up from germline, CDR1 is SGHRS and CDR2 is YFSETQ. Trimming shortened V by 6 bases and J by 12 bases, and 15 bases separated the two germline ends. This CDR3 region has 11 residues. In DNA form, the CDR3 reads TGCGCCAGCAAGACGGGAGCACTTGAGTACTTC. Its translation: CASKTGALEYF.

CDR3 in amino acids: CASSFLEQPQHF. The DNA of the CDR3 is TGTGCCAGCAGCTTCCTTGAGCAGCCCCAGCATTTT. This rearrangement joins TRBV5-6 to TRBJ1-5; D uncertain. Germline V gene data show CDR1 as SGHDT and CDR2 as YYEEEE. V was cut by 2 bases and J by 7 bases, with 7 bases left in between. The CDR3 is 12 amino acids.

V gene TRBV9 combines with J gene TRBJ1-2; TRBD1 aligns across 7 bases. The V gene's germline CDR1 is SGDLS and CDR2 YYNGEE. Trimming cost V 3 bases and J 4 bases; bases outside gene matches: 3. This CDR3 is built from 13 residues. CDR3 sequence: CASSDRGPYGYTF. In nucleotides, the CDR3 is TGTGCCAGCAGCGACAGGGGTCCCTATGGCTACACCTTC. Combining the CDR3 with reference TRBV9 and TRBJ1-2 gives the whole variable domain DSGVTQTPKHLITATGQRVTLRCSPRSGDLSVYWYQQSLDQGLQFLIQYYNGEERAKGNILERFSAQQFPDLHSELNLSSLELGDSALYFCASSDRGPYGYTFGSGTRLTVV.